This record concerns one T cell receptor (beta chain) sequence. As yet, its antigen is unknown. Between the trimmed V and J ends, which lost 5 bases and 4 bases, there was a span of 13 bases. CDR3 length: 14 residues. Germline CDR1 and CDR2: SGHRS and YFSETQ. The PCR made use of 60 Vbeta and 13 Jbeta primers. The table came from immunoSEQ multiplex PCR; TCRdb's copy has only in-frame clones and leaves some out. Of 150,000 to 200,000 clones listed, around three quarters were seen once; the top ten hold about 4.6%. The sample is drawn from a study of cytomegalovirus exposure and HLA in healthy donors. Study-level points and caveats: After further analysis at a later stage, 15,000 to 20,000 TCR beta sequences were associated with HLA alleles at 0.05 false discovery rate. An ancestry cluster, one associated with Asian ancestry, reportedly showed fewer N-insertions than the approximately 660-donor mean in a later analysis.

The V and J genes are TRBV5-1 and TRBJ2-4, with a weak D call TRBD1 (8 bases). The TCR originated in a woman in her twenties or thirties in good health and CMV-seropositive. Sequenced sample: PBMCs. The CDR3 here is CASSPQGGKNIQYF. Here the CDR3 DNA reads TGCGCCAGCAGTCCACAGGGGGGGAAAAACATTCAGTACTTC.